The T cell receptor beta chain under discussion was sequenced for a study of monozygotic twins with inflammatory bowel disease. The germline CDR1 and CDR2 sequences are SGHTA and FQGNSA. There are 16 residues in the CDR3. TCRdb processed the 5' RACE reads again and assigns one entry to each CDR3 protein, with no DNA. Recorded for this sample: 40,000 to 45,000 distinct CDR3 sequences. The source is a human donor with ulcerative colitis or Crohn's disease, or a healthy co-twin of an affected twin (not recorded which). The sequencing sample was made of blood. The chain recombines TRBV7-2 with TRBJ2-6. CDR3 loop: CASSLRGNSGANVLTF. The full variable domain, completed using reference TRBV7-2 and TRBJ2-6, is GAGVSQSPSNKVTEKGKDVELRCDPISGHTALYWYRQSLGQGLEFLIYFQGNSAPDKSGLPSDRFSAERTGGSVSTLTIQRTQQEDSAVYLCASSLRGNSGANVLTFGAGSRLTVL.